This paragraph covers one T cell receptor beta chain sequence. The antigen is unknown. Sequencing was performed with immunoSEQ multiplex PCR; in TCRdb, only in-frame clones are kept and a portion is missing. Found here are 360,000 or so clones, about 89% of them singletons; the top ten hold about 1.9%. The treatment denotes: 15 to 20 received Ad26.COV2.S at low or high dose, single or two shots; 5 received placebo; per-sample allocation not given. The samples were gathered on day 63 after the first injection of vaccine or placebo. This sample stems from a study of Ad26.COV2.S vaccination and SARS-CoV-2 variants. Germline lookup yields CDR1 MNHEY and CDR2 SMNVEV (reference sequence). Trimming removed 4 bases from V and 4 bases from J; junction bases left unmatched: 6. The CDR3 length is 15 residues. The study, taken as a whole, reports: Vaccine recipients showed a spike-specific TCR breadth that was higher than in placebo recipients. Spike-specific CD8+ and CD4+ T cell responses reportedly showed substantial breadth after vaccination.

This sample comprised peripheral blood, obtained in a trial of Ad26.COV2.S vaccine versus placebo. The rearrangement uses TRBV27 and TRBJ2-5, with 10 bases aligning to TRBD2. This clonotype was obtained from a person between 18 and 60 years old who received the Ad26.COV2.S COVID-19 vaccine or a placebo. The CDR3 spells CASSYSGRASETQYF. In DNA, the CDR3 is TGTGCCAGCAGTTACAGCGGGAGGGCCTCAGAGACCCAGTACTTC.